A selection of T cell receptor beta chains follows, all from one sample in a study of T-cell reconstitution after alpha-beta-depleted transplantation in children. TCRdb passed the PCR reads through MiXCR, listing each CDR3 protein once. The table includes some 180,000 distinct CDR3 sequences, about 7% detected once. The sample was PBMCs, taken before TCRalphabeta/CD19-depleted stem cell transplant. Receptors were obtained from a boy younger than 10 with acute lymphoblastic leukemia, due to receive a stem cell transplant. The CDR3 runs from the conserved cysteine through the conserved F or W. D genes are given only for firm matches. A row's size may be missing; if present it is once, few, many or a size class.

j_call | v_call | d_call | clone_size | cdr3_nt | cdr3_aa
TRBJ1-1 | TRBV28 | NA | few | TGTGCCAGCAATAGGGAGAACACTGAAGCTTTCTTT | CASNRENTEAFF
TRBJ2-5 | TRBV30 | NA | many | TGTGCCTGGAGTGTACGACCGACCCAGTACTTC | CAWSVRPTQYF
TRBJ1-1 | TRBV7-2 | TRBD1 | many | TGTGCCAGCAGCTTTATGGGGGGACAGCCGGCTGAAGCTTTCTTT | CASSFMGGQPAEAFF
TRBJ1-5 | TRBV28 | NA | few | TGTGCCAGCAGGGTTTTGACAGGCGGCAACCAGCCCCAGCATTTT | CASRVLTGGNQPQHF
TRBJ2-2 | TRBV5-1 | TRBD2 | few | TGCGCCAGCAGCAGGGAAGCTGCGGGAGGGCACACCGGGGAGCTGTTTTTT | CASSREAAGGHTGELFF
TRBJ2-7 | TRBV7-2 | NA | many | TGTGCCAGCAGCTTAGTGGGGCGAAAGCGGTACGAGCAGTACTTC | CASSLVGRKRYEQYF
TRBJ2-7 | TRBV28 | NA | many | TGTGCCAGCAGCCGACCCCTCTACGAGCAGTACTTC | CASSRPLYEQYF
TRBJ2-5 | TRBV5-1 | NA | many | TGCGCCAGCAGCGAGAGCGGCCAAGAGACCCAGTACTTC | CASSESGQETQYF
TRBJ2-7 | TRBV12-3/TRBV12-4 | NA | many | TGTGCCAGCAGCCTAACCCTAGCTGGCGGATCCTACGAGCAGTACTTC | CASSLTLAGGSYEQYF
TRBJ2-5 | TRBV11-2 | NA | many | TGTGCCAGCAGCTTTTTAGGAGAGACCCAGTACTTC | CASSFLGETQYF
TRBJ2-1 | TRBV6-2/TRBV6-3 | TRBD1 | many | TGTGCCGCGGGGACAGGGGACTACAATGAGCAGTTCTTC | CAAGTGDYNEQFF
TRBJ1-1 | TRBV6-2/TRBV6-3 | NA | many | TGTGCCAGCAGCCAAACGACCAACACTGAAGCTTTCTTT | CASSQTTNTEAFF
TRBJ2-3 | TRBV7-2 | NA | NA | TGTGCCAGCAGCAACTTGGACAGGTGGGAGGGCACAGATACGCAGTATTTT | CASSNLDRWEGTDTQYF
TRBJ2-2 | TRBV14 | NA | NA | TGTGCCAGCAGCCAAGAGCGACAGAGGAACACCGGGGAGCTGTTTTTT | CASSQERQRNTGELFF
TRBJ2-3 | TRBV5-5 | TRBD2 | NA | TGTGCCAGCAGCCGTCCGAGCGGGGGGAAAGATACGCAGTATTTT | CASSRPSGGKDTQYF
TRBJ2-3 | TRBV7-2 | TRBD1 | few | TGTGCCAGCAGCTCTCAGGGGGCGCTGGGTATAGATACGCAGTATTTT | CASSSQGALGIDTQYF
TRBJ2-5 | TRBV9 | NA | many | TGTGCCAGCAGCGTAGTTTACCAAGAGACCCAGTACTTC | CASSVVYQETQYF
TRBJ2-2 | TRBV5-5 | NA | many | TGTGCCAGCAGCTTGATCGGGAGTGGTCCCGGGGAGCTGTTTTTT | CASSLIGSGPGELFF
TRBJ1-1 | TRBV29-1 | NA | NA | TGCAGCGTTGAAGCAAACACTGAAGCTTTCTTT | CSVEANTEAFF
TRBJ2-5 | TRBV30 | NA | many | TGTGCCTGGAGGGAACAGGGAAGGGAGACCCAGTACTTC | CAWREQGRETQYF
TRBJ2-1 | TRBV12-3/TRBV12-4 | NA | many | TGTGCCAGCACCTTAGGGACCTACAATGAGCAGTTCTTC | CASTLGTYNEQFF
TRBJ1-1 | TRBV12-3/TRBV12-4 | NA | NA | TGTGCCAGCAGTAACTACAGGGTGAACACTGAAGCTTTCTTT | CASSNYRVNTEAFF
TRBJ2-1 | TRBV5-1 | TRBD1 | many | TGCGCCAGCAGCGACAGGGGCGCCAATGAGCAGTTCTTC | CASSDRGANEQFF
TRBJ2-1 | TRBV29-1 | TRBD2 | many | TGCAGCGTTGAAGGACTAGCGGGGTTAACCTACAATGAGCAGTTCTTC | CSVEGLAGLTYNEQFF
TRBJ1-1 | TRBV28 | NA | many | TGTGCCAGCAGTTTTTTGGGGGTCGCGAACACTGAAGCTTTCTTT | CASSFLGVANTEAFF
TRBJ2-7 | TRBV6-1 | TRBD1 | many | TGTGCCAGCAGATTTATGGGACAGGGGAGCTACGAGCAGTACTTC | CASRFMGQGSYEQYF
TRBJ2-3 | TRBV12-3/TRBV12-4 | TRBD1 | NA | TGTGCCAGCAGTTTAGCGGGACAGGGAATTAGAGATACGCAGTATTTT | CASSLAGQGIRDTQYF
TRBJ1-1 | TRBV7-9 | NA | many | TGTGCCAGCAGCCTCCCGACAGGAGGGAACACTGAAGCTTTCTTT | CASSLPTGGNTEAFF
TRBJ2-2 | TRBV7-9 | NA | many | TGTGCCAGCAGCTTTGGCTCTCACACCGGGGAGCTGTTTTTT | CASSFGSHTGELFF
TRBJ2-7 | TRBV7-2 | NA | few | TGTGCCAGCAGCGCACTCCGGGACGGGTCCTACGAGCAGTACTTC | CASSALRDGSYEQYF
TRBJ2-4 | TRBV28 | NA | NA | TGTGCCAGCAGTTCCGGACAACCAGCCAAAAACATTCAGTACTTC | CASSSGQPAKNIQYF
TRBJ1-1 | TRBV12-3/TRBV12-4 | TRBD1 | many | TGTGCCAGCAGCAAGACAGGGGCCACTGAAGCTTTCTTT | CASSKTGATEAFF
TRBJ2-7 | TRBV20-1 | TRBD2 | few | TGCAGTGCTCCCCCGCGGGAGGCCTACGAGCAGTACTTC | CSAPPREAYEQYF
TRBJ2-2 | TRBV27 | TRBD1 | many | TGTGCCAGCACACAGGGGACCGGGGAGCTGTTTTTT | CASTQGTGELFF
TRBJ2-1 | TRBV5-1 | TRBD2 | many | TGCGCCAGCAGCTTGGATCCAGCGGGGGATATCGATGAGCAGTTCTTC | CASSLDPAGDIDEQFF
TRBJ2-1 | TRBV5-1 | TRBD1 | NA | TGCGCCAGCAGCGCATGGACAGGGGGCGTGAGGTCCTACAATGAGCAGTTCTTC | CASSAWTGGVRSYNEQFF
TRBJ1-5 | TRBV2 | NA | many | TGTGCCAGCAGGCTTGATGAAGCCGGCAATCAGCCCCAGCATTTT | CASRLDEAGNQPQHF
TRBJ1-3 | TRBV9 | TRBD1 | many | TGTGCCAGCAGCCTCGGGACAGTCGGGGGAAACACCATATATTTT | CASSLGTVGGNTIYF
TRBJ2-1 | TRBV20-1 | NA | many | TGCAGTGCTAGTTTCGGAGGGACAACCAACCCTTTC | CSASFGGTTNPF
TRBJ2-3 | TRBV20-1 | NA | many | TGCAGTGCTATGCGCGGGGCTCCTAACACAGATACGCAGTATTTT | CSAMRGAPNTDTQYF
TRBJ2-3 | TRBV10-2 | NA | few | TGCGCCAGCCTGAGGACCGGAGCGGATACGCAGTATTTT | CASLRTGADTQYF
TRBJ2-7 | TRBV28 | NA | many | TGTGCCAGCAGTTTAGTATGGGTAGCGGACACCCTCTGGGGGCAGTACTTC | CASSLVWVADTLWGQYF
TRBJ1-1 | TRBV12-3/TRBV12-4 | NA | many | TGTGCCAGCAGTTTCACGGGGGCGGTCACTGAAGCTTTCTTT | CASSFTGAVTEAFF
TRBJ2-3 | TRBV20-1 | TRBD2 | few | TGCAGTGCTAGAGATCCCCAGGGTAGCGGGAGAACCACAGATACGCAGTATTTT | CSARDPQGSGRTTDTQYF
TRBJ2-7 | TRBV9 | NA | many | TGTGCCAGCAGCCCCCGAGGGGCCGGCTCCTACGAGCAGTACTTC | CASSPRGAGSYEQYF
TRBJ2-6 | TRBV12-3/TRBV12-4 | TRBD1 | few | TGTACCAGCAGTTCACAGGGGTTAACGGACTCTGGGGCCAACGTCCTGACTTTC | CTSSSQGLTDSGANVLTF
TRBJ2-3 | TRBV5-4 | TRBD2 | few | TGTGCCAGCAGCTCTAGACTAGCGGGGGTGCCGGGTCGAGATACGCAGTATTTT | CASSSRLAGVPGRDTQYF
TRBJ1-2 | TRBV12-3/TRBV12-4 | NA | many | TGTGCCAGCAGTTTATCCTCTACAAACTATGGCTACACCTTC | CASSLSSTNYGYTF
TRBJ2-3 | TRBV7-2 | NA | NA | TGTGCCAGCAGCCGAGACCAATCTAGCACAGATACGCAGTATTTT | CASSRDQSSTDTQYF
TRBJ2-7 | TRBV29-1 | TRBD2 | NA | TGCAGCGTTGATGGGGGGACTAGCGGGTCGTACGAGCAGTACTTC | CSVDGGTSGSYEQYF
TRBJ1-2 | TRBV20-1 | NA | NA | TGCAGTGCTAAAGTTTACCCTTATGGCTACACCTTC | CSAKVYPYGYTF
TRBJ2-1 | TRBV7-2 | NA | NA | TGTGCCAGCAGCCTTGGGACAGTGCCTCGGACTAGTCGAGAGCAGTTCTTC | CASSLGTVPRTSREQFF